This T cell receptor beta chain was obtained from a study of blood T cell repertoires in COVID-19. Overall study context: Material from acute and convalescent COVID-19 was sourced from the United States, Italy and Spain. The analysed material was cDNA or gDNA that came from T cells, B-cell-depleted T cells, or PBMCs.

Concerning this clone: A junction end diverges from the germline sequence, so it may reflect a read error.

In the study's own analysis: Estimation of nucleated cell counts relied on the amplification of reference gene primers. Libraries were prepared by immunoSEQ multiplex PCR; TCRdb keeps only in-frame clonotypes and omits some of them. That table furnishes V, J and clone size, whereas the DNA furnished D and trimming. The sample yields about 62,000 clones, around nine tenths seen once. Sequences were obtained from peripheral blood. The receptor was derived from a man aged 70-80 years with acute or convalescent COVID-19.

The CDR3 region is CASSFGSGMPRGHF. For the CDR3, the DNA is TGTGCCAGCAGCTTCGGTAGCGGGATGCCCCGGGGCCACTTC. The J gene is TRBJ2-5, the V gene TRBV5-4; 8 nucleotides line up with TRBD2. The CDR3 consists of 14 residues. CDR1 and CDR2 (germline): SGHNT, YYREEE (reference sequence).